Following are 29 T cell receptor beta chains from one sample sequenced in a study of CD8 T cells in ankylosing spondylitis. TCRdb re-derived calls from the 5' RACE reads in MiXCR, one entry per CDR3 protein. Of over 130,000 distinct CDR3 sequences listed, 40% to 50% are singletons. The sample was synovial fluid, either unsorted or a sorted T cell fraction (not recorded which). These receptors all come from a male donor with ankylosing spondylitis.

The V gene is TRBV7-6, the J gene TRBJ1-1; D is ambiguous. V was cut by 3 bases and J by 1 base, with 9 bases left in between. The CDR3 is 14 residues long. CDR1 and CDR2 (germline): SGHVS, FNYEAQ. CDR3: CASSLGTTNTEAFF. As DNA, the CDR3 is TGTGCCAGCAGCTTGGGAACCACGAACACTGAAGCTTTCTTT.

The genes are TRBV7-9 and TRBJ2-1, with 7 bases aligning to TRBD2. The CDR3 extends over 15 amino acids. V was pared by 1 base and J by 3 bases, with 3 bases of the junction left unmatched. CDR1 SEHNR and CDR2 FQNEAQ come from the germline V gene (reference sequence). CDR3 loop: CASSLVGGDYNEQFF. The DNA for the CDR3 is TGTGCCAGCAGCTTAGTTGGGGGGGACTACAATGAGCAGTTCTTC. Combining the CDR3 with reference TRBV7-9 and TRBJ2-1 gives the whole variable domain DTGVSQNPRHKITKRGQNVTFRCDPISEHNRLYWYRQTLGQGPEFLTYFQNEAQLEKSRLLSDRFSAERPKGSFSTLEIQRTEQGDSAMYLCASSLVGGDYNEQFFGPGTRLTVL.

This clonotype was recorded only once. The genes are TRBV12-3 or TRBV12-4 and TRBJ2-7; TRBD2 agrees at 9 bases. This CDR3 is 14 amino acids long. Trimming at V came to 6 bases and at J to 4 bases, leaving 7 bases not matched to a gene. CDR3 protein: CASSPVAGVYEQYF. For the CDR3, the DNA is TGTGCCAGCAGCCCAGTAGCGGGAGTGTACGAGCAGTACTTC.

The chain joins TRBV19 to TRBJ2-3; the D gene is possibly TRBD1 (6 bases). The CDR3 sequence is 13 residues long. Looked up from germline, CDR1 is LNHDA and CDR2 is SQIVND (reference sequence). Deletions cut 7 bases from V and 4 bases from J, with 12 bases between. The CDR3 reads CASKKEGADTQYF. The CDR3 nucleotides read TGTGCCAGTAAGAAAGAGGGGGCAGATACGCAGTATTTT.

The rearrangement links TRBV4-3 to TRBJ2-2; weak D call: TRBD2 (6 bases). The V end lost 6 bases, the J end lost 4 bases, and 9 bases lay between the germline ends. This CDR3 has 13 residues. CDR1 and CDR2 from the germline V gene are LGHNA and YSLEER. Written as DNA, the CDR3 is TGCGCCAGCAGGGAGGGCGTCACCGGGGAGCTGTTTTTT. Its translation: CASREGVTGELFF.

This clonotype was counted a few times. The chain recombines TRBV12-3 or TRBV12-4 with TRBJ1-2, with TRBD1 as a possible D gene (5 bases). V gave up 3 bases and J gave up 1 base, with 12 bases separating them. The CDR3 extends over 15 amino acids. CDR3 sequence: CASSFWDGGNYGYTF. Written as DNA, the CDR3 is TGTGCCAGCAGTTTTTGGGACGGGGGTAACTATGGCTACACCTTC.

The chain carries TRBV7-2 and TRBJ2-1, with a weak D call TRBD2 (5 bases). The CDR3 has 15 amino acids. Germline values: CDR1 SGHTA, CDR2 FQGNSA. Trimming took 5 bases from V and 4 from J, leaving 15 bases between them. CDR3 protein: CASSPLTRVYNEQFF. In nucleotides, the CDR3 is TGTGCCAGCAGCCCCTTGACGAGGGTATACAATGAGCAGTTCTTC.

The rearrangement uses TRBV19 and TRBJ2-1; no clear D. Looked up from germline, CDR1 is LNHDA and CDR2 is SQIVND (reference sequence). The CDR3 runs to 13 residues. V was pared by 2 bases and J by 6 bases, with 8 bases between. CDR3 DNA: TGTGCCAGTAGTATAAGATCCGCCAATGAGCAGTTCTTC. It is translated as CASSIRSANEQFF.

The chain recombines TRBV11-3 with TRBJ2-1, with 7 bases that match TRBD2. V shed 5 bases, J shed 4 bases, and the junction held 11 bases outside the gene matches. Germline V gives CDR1 SGHNT, CDR2 YENEEA. The CDR3 runs 16 residues. The CDR3 loop is CASSQWDYLIYNEQFF. DNA of the CDR3: TGTGCCAGCAGCCAGTGGGACTACCTAATATACAATGAGCAGTTCTTC.

The CDR3 nucleotides read TGCAGCGTTGAGGAGGGGCTAGCCAAAAACATTCAGTACTTC. This codes for CSVEEGLAKNIQYF. The chain uses TRBV29-1 and TRBJ2-4; a weak D match, TRBD2 (6 bases). Per the germline V gene, CDR1 is SQVTM and CDR2 is ANQGSEA. CDR3 length: 14 residues. The V and J ends lost 3 bases and 0 bases respectively, with 9 bases between them.

This clonotype has more than one count but fewer than ten. This chain joins TRBV19 and TRBJ2-1, with 7 bases matching TRBD2. The CDR3 runs 13 residues. V shed 9 bases and J 4 bases; nucleotides not matched to a gene: 6. From germline, CDR1 is LNHDA and CDR2 SQIVND (reference sequence). CDR3 loop: CASRSGVYNEQFF. CDR3 nucleotide sequence: TGTGCCAGCAGGAGCGGGGTTTACAATGAGCAGTTCTTC.

V gene TRBV20-1 combines with J gene TRBJ1-2, with D hard to call. The V gene lost 3 bases and the J gene lost 4 bases, with 9 bases spanning the gap. CDR1 is DFQATT and CDR2 is SNEGSKA in the germline V gene (reference sequence). There are 12 residues in the CDR3. CDR3 coding DNA: TGCAGTGCTAGCGGCGGGGTCTATGGCTACACCTTC. Protein product: CSASGGVYGYTF.

This clonotype was counted between two and nine times. The chain uses TRBV27 and TRBJ2-3; tentatively, D is TRBD1 or TRBD2 (5 bases each). This CDR3 comprises 14 residues. Trimming left V 6 bases short and J 4 bases short, with 14 bases between. Germline values: CDR1 MNHEY, CDR2 SMNVEV (reference sequence). The CDR3 sequence: CASRGVGASDTQYF. DNA for the CDR3: TGTGCCAGCAGGGGGGTCGGGGCATCAGATACGCAGTATTTT.

The chain recombines TRBV6-1 with TRBJ1-1; tentative D call: TRBD1 (5 bases). The CDR3 contains 15 residues. The germline V gene encodes CDR1 MNHNS and CDR2 SASEGT. V was pared by 5 bases and J by 3 bases, with 16 bases between. CDR3 sequence reads: CASSPSPGSYTEAFF. The CDR3 nucleotides are TGTGCCAGCAGTCCTAGCCCAGGGAGTTACACTGAAGCTTTCTTT.

This clonotype occurred a few times. The chain is built from TRBV3-1 and TRBJ2-7; 10 bases fit TRBD2. This CDR3 is 14 amino acids long. CDR1 LGHDT and CDR2 YNNKEL come from the germline V gene (reference sequence). Trimming removed 5 bases from V and 1 base from J; junction bases left unmatched: 2. DNA for the CDR3: TGTGCCAGCAGCTTTAGCGGGGGGTCCTACGAGCAGTACTTC. It translates to CASSFSGGSYEQYF.

The rearrangement links TRBV25-1 to TRBJ2-1, with a possible D match to TRBD1 (6 bases). Trimming shortened V by 6 bases and J by 10 bases, and 13 bases separated the two germline ends. The CDR3 spans 12 residues. Germline assignment: CDR1 MGHDK and CDR2 SYGVNS. CDR3 residues: CASRQGLGEQFF. The CDR3 nucleotides are TGTGCCAGCAGACAGGGATTGGGAGAGCAGTTCTTC.

The gene calls are TRBV18 and TRBJ1-2; TRBD1 matches 8 bases. The J segment lost 11 bases and the V segment lost 5 bases, leaving 19 bases of the junction unmatched. CDR1 is KGHSH, CDR2 LQKENI, per germline. The CDR3 spans 16 residues. The chain's CDR3 is CASSAGTGIPSGGYTF. Written as DNA, the CDR3 is TGTGCCAGCTCAGCCGGGACAGGAATTCCCTCCGGGGGGTACACCTTC.

This clonotype appeared many times. This rearrangement joins TRBV5-1 to TRBJ2-7, with 10 bases lining up with TRBD1. Germline V lookup: CDR1 SGHRS, CDR2 YFSETQ. This CDR3 spans 15 amino acids. V shed 4 bases, J shed 2 bases, and the junction held 6 bases outside the gene matches. CDR3 in amino acids: CASSPGQGRAYEQYF. The CDR3 DNA is TGCGCCAGCAGCCCGGGACAGGGGAGGGCCTACGAGCAGTACTTC.

The chain combines TRBV20-1 with TRBJ2-5; D is unresolved. The CDR3 length is 13 residues. Per the germline V gene, CDR1 is DFQATT and CDR2 is SNEGSKA (reference sequence). V was trimmed by 5 bases and J by 5 bases, leaving 15 bases between them. DNA of the CDR3: TGCAGTGCTTCCCATTTAAATCAGGAGACCCAGTACTTC. Amino acids: CSASHLNQETQYF.

The V gene is TRBV7-8, the J gene TRBJ2-1, with 10 bases lining up with TRBD2. Trimming at V came to 4 bases and at J to 0 bases, leaving 12 bases not matched to a gene. CDR1 SGHVS and CDR2 FQNEAQ come from the germline V gene. This CDR3 is built from 19 residues. CDR3 nucleotides: TGTGCCAGCAGCTCACAAGGAGGTAGCGGGGGGCCCTCCTACAATGAGCAGTTCTTC. This sequence encodes CASSSQGGSGGPSYNEQFF.

The J gene is TRBJ2-5, the V gene TRBV13; 7 nucleotides line up with TRBD1. The ends lost 1 base at V and 5 bases at J; junction bases unmatched: 10. Germline CDR1 is PRHDT and CDR2 is FYEKMQ (reference sequence). The CDR3 loop spans 16 amino acids. The CDR3 bases are TGTGCCAGCAGCTTAGCCTCGACAGGGTTAAGGGAGACCCAGTACTTC. Translating it yields CASSLASTGLRETQYF.

Only one count was recorded for this clonotype. J is TRBJ2-1 and V is TRBV20-1; D tentatively reads TRBD1 or TRBD2 (5 bases each). The V gene's germline CDR1 is DFQATT and CDR2 SNEGSKA (reference sequence). Trimming stripped 1 base from V and 3 bases from J, with 16 bases between. The CDR3 runs 16 residues. The CDR3 loop reads CSARVARGPYYNEQFF. In DNA form, the CDR3 reads TGCAGTGCTAGAGTGGCGAGGGGTCCTTACTACAATGAGCAGTTCTTC.

The chain combines TRBV6-1 with TRBJ1-1; D gene ambiguous. CDR1 and CDR2 from the germline V gene are MNHNS and SASEGT. The CDR3 spans 14 residues. V was cut by 7 bases and J by 5 bases, with 17 bases left in between. The CDR3 spells CASKGLSQKTEAFF. The DNA for the CDR3 is TGTGCCAGCAAGGGTCTGTCGCAAAAGACTGAAGCTTTCTTT.

The V and J genes are TRBV7-9 and TRBJ2-7; 8 nucleotides match TRBD1. The CDR3 runs 16 residues. V was clipped by 3 bases and J by 7 bases; unmatched bases: 14. Germline assignment: CDR1 SEHNR and CDR2 FQNEAQ (reference sequence). The CDR3 DNA reads as TGTGCCAGCAGCTTGAAGACCCGGGACAGGTCAGGGGAGCAGTACTTC. Translation gives CASSLKTRDRSGEQYF.

The DNA for the CDR3 is TGTGCCAGCAGTGCGCGACAGGGGGTAGATACTGAAGCTTTCTTT. As protein: CASSARQGVDTEAFF. The rearrangement uses TRBV6-1 and TRBJ1-1; 9 bases are a match to TRBD1. The CDR3 is 15 residues long. Germline CDR1 reads MNHNS; CDR2 reads SASEGT. Trimming removed 4 bases from V and 5 bases from J; junction bases left unmatched: 8.

The chain has TRBV5-1 and TRBJ1-4, with D perhaps TRBD1 (5 bases). The CDR3 length is 15 residues. Trimming removed 3 bases from V and 8 bases from J, with 17 bases in between. Germline V CDR1 and CDR2: SGHRS, YFSETQ. CDR3 region: CASSWTPWWREKLFF. The DNA of the CDR3 is TGCGCCAGCAGCTGGACACCTTGGTGGAGGGAAAAACTGTTTTTT.

V usage is TRBV28 and J usage is TRBJ2-7, with D perhaps assigned TRBD1 or TRBD2 (5 bases each). CDR3 size: 14 residues. V dropped 3 bases and J dropped 0 bases, with 9 bases sitting between them. Germline values: CDR1 MDHEN, CDR2 SYDVKM. The CDR3 DNA is TGTGCCAGCAGTTTTTCAGGGAGCTCCTACGAGCAGTACTTC. It encodes CASSFSGSSYEQYF.

V is TRBV4-1 and J is TRBJ2-1; 13 positions match TRBD2. CDR3 length: 24 amino acids. The trim removed 4 bases at V and 3 bases at J, leaving 27 bases unmatched. Germline V gene lookup returns CDR1 MGHRA and CDR2 YSYEKL. In DNA, the CDR3 is TGCGCCAGCAGCCCCTCCCAAGCAGGGGGGATTTTGTGGGGACTAGCGGGACGCTACAATGAGCAGTTCTTC. This codes for CASSPSQAGGILWGLAGRYNEQFF.

The sample holds one count of this clonotype. J is TRBJ2-7 and V is TRBV2; 7 positions match TRBD2. This CDR3 is built from 14 residues. The ends lost 3 bases at V and 5 bases at J; junction bases unmatched: 7. The germline CDR1 and CDR2 sequences are SNHLY and FYNNEI. The CDR3 DNA reads as TGTGCCAGCAGTGACGGACTAGTCGGCCACGAGCAGTACTTC. It codes for CASSDGLVGHEQYF.